The source of this T cell receptor (beta chain) is a study of cytomegalovirus exposure and HLA in healthy donors (dated by TCRdb to about 2017). Regarding the complete study: An earlier analysis of 587 of the donors reported approximately 280 Gb of sequence data and 100 million to 120 million unique TCR beta sequences obtained from around 170 million T cells. In addition to the first cohort of several hundred subjects, a separate validation cohort of about 120 different subjects was used. Class I and class II HLA loci were covered by the typing at four-digit resolution. An earlier analysis of approximately 580 of the donors used high-throughput TCR beta sequencing to judge whether each TCR beta V gene segment behaved as functional or pseudogenic. Donor age, sex, ethnicity and CMV serostatus were compiled alongside the repertoire data. A later genetic analysis used genome-wide SNP genotypes for about three fifths of the roughly 700 donors, treating that subset as a discovery cohort. To study patterns of TCR occurrence, a later analysis re-analyzed previously published TCR beta repertoires from just over 650 donors and added high-resolution HLA genotyping. Because of strong linkage in the cohort, four or five DR-DQ haplotypes were treated as single units for association and clustering. All discovery cohort repertoires had been generated on a single sequencing platform. The later analysis used no new phenotypic data to find candidate immune exposures, relying instead on TCR beta sequences and their occurrence across donors. Across approximately 400 genotyped donors of the cohort, an average of 235,054 unique TCR beta nucleotide sequences per donor were sequenced, and approximately 19% of those sequences were non-productive. An early release that covered about 600 HLA-typed donors contained around 330 gigabases of sequencing data and about 84 million unique TCR sequences. To predict cytomegalovirus infection status, the study brought together high-throughput TCR immunosequencing, statistical association of individual TCRs with disease status, and machine learning. The study used immunosequencing to profile the T cell repertoires of around 600 subjects and linked those repertoires to cytomegalovirus serostatus. The genetic ancestry cluster associated with self-reported Caucasian donors included 70% to 85% of the 398 genotyped donors. The aim of the study was to test whether cataloging public T cell receptors could identify signatures of past pathogen exposure. The number of typed donors differed by locus: about 629-640 for A, B, C, DRB1 and DQB1; 522 for DQA1; roughly 600 for DPA1; and roughly 450 for DPB1.

CDR1 and CDR2 were assigned from the germline V gene as SGHTA and FQGNSA. The trim is 5 bases for V and 6 bases for J, with a gap of 14 bases between the germline ends. From the cysteine through the phenylalanine, the CDR3 covers 14 amino acids. Only the CDR3 DNA stays, 42 bases, in frame from base 1. As regards this clone: No cognate antigen has been identified for it. There are no base qualities to consult, and no much larger clone falls within one base.

The library was built by means of the immunoSEQ multiplex PCR assay. The multiplex PCR relied on a mix of 60 forward primers for TCR Vbeta segments and 13 reverse primers for TCR Jbeta segments. A multiplex PCR assay on genomic DNA amplified the CDR3 region of rearranged TCR beta genes. The amplified TCR beta libraries were sequenced on the Illumina HiSeq System as 87-base-pair reads. From the authors' description of their analysis: A later analysis counted around 72 million unique TCR beta chains across the 650 to 700 repertoires, and roughly 9.9 million of these chains were shared by at least two donors. Raw reads were error-corrected and collapsed into unique sequences with a nearest-neighbor algorithm that merged closely related sequences to remove PCR and sequencing errors. CDR3 sequences were aligned to IMGT reference sequences to assign V, D and J gene segments. Each retained sequence needed at least a six-nucleotide match to both a V gene segment and a J gene segment. Rearrangements were classified as productive when the CDR3 lacked stop codons and remained in frame with V and J, and all other rearrangements were classified as non-productive. CDR3 was defined by IMGT convention, running from the second conserved V-encoded cysteine to the conserved J-encoded phenylalanine. Sequences without an unambiguous match to a single V gene segment were excluded from the earlier analysis of 500 to 700 of the donors. An earlier analysis of several hundred of the donors called V segments functional above 56.7% productive rearrangements and segregating when the between-donor standard deviation exceeded 5%. To diagnose cytomegalovirus status from the catalog of TCR beta chain sequences, a statistical classification framework was built. In a later analysis, TCR nucleotide sequences were compared against IMGT/GENE-DB human TR gene sequences so that V and J genes could be assigned. The TCRdist pipeline was used in a later analysis to assign CDR3 sequences and most-parsimonious VDJ recombination scenarios. In a later analysis, each TCR beta chain was defined by its CDR3 amino acid sequence together with its V-gene family, and reads lacking a unique V-gene family were excluded. As a way to deal with suspected cross-contamination and a sequencing artifact, a later analysis dropped 450 to 600 nucleotide sequences that were highly shared and had low generation probability. For each public chain, a later analysis derived a clonal expansion index from normalized ranks of inferred template counts within each repertoire. Generation probabilities in a later analysis came from a VDJ recombination model fitted to out-of-frame rearrangements, and those results were checked against IGoR. A later analysis scored TCR-TCR, TCR-HLA and TCR-CMV co-occurrence with hypergeometric tests, applying a repertoire-size bias correction to TCR pairs. A later analysis estimated false discovery rates by permuting HLA or CMV assignments 20 times. In a later analysis, co-occurring TCRs were grouped using DBSCAN, with TCRdist sequence similarity added in when clustering inside HLA-allele-positive subsets. Repertoires with fewer than 30,000 or more than 120,000 public chains were left out of co-occurrence clustering, as were five repertoires with anomalous nucleotide sharing. TCRdb re-hosts the immuneACCESS table, in-frame sequences only. Its copies lack some clones; in the studies checked, an unresolved V gene accounts for under half of them, and the cause for the rest is not known. V and J calls and clone size are those listed in that table; D and trimming were worked out from the DNA. The sample table holds about 160,000 clones, of which roughly 85% were seen once. The biggest ten clones account for around 0.97% of the sample.

Overall study results and their limits: Only TCR beta chains were sequenced in this cohort, and the absence of alpha or paired-chain data limited detectable features. A cluster of highly shared sequence variants was judged likely to be a technical artifact of the sequencing pipeline. In both the original and validation cohorts, the classifier was reported to diagnose cytomegalovirus status with high specificity and sensitivity. A further reported finding was that TCR beta sequences accurately predicted the HLA-A and HLA-B alleles for most subjects in the first cohort. A few of the identified cytomegalovirus-associated TCR beta chains were confirmed in vitro to be specific for cytomegalovirus antigens. The authors suggested that the approach could potentially be generalized to other disease states and immunological phenotypes. Because some donors lacked HLA typing at each locus, the association tests relied only on the typed subset. In a later analysis, the rate of TCR association differed among HLA loci, with DRB1 alleles having the most associated TCRs and HLA-C alleles having the fewest. Linkage disequilibrium might explain the correlated functional status among segregating V segments, but an unknown experimental factor could not be excluded. While some public TCRs were present in many individuals, most TCR sequences turned up only very rarely across donors. In a later analysis, HLA-associated TCR beta chains showed more clonal expansion and lower generation probabilities than non-associated chains that were equally common. A later genetic analysis associated a missense DCLRE1C variant with V-gene and J-gene trimming of TCR beta chains, and an independent cohort replicated the association. The 87-base-pair reads could not distinguish some IMGT-functional V segments, including TRBV6-2 and TRBV6-3, so those segments were excluded. Because counts were too low, roughly 16 rarely observed V segments, including chromosome 9 orphons, were left out of the earlier analysis of 500 to 650 of the donors. A later analysis reported that several top co-occurrence clusters appeared linked to parvovirus B19, influenza, CMV and Epstein-Barr virus. Presence/absence analyses assumed roughly uniform sequencing depth across donors, an assumption that may not hold. CMV serostatus was the only immune exposure information available for the cohort. An earlier analysis of around 500 of the donors showed that most TCR beta V segments appeared in productive rearrangements either about 87% or about 30% of the time, which broadly matched IMGT annotations. A later genetic analysis reported fewer N-insertions in productive TCRs among donors in an Asian-associated ancestry cluster than the approximately 700-donor mean. The study gave a list of about 170 TCR beta chains associated with cytomegalovirus. When HLA alleles, especially DR and DQ, strongly co-occurred, attributing TCR associations to individual alleles was difficult. Specific HLA alleles were associated with 16,951 TCR beta sequences at a false discovery rate of 0.05 in a later analysis. According to a later analysis, most CMV-associated TCR beta chains appeared to be HLA-restricted, and the HLA associations seemed to be driven largely by CMV exposure.

The cohort comprised around 700 healthy bone marrow donors. All cohort members were sampled while nominally healthy, although unrecorded immune exposures were likely present. The donor was CMV seropositive and belonged to the group of 270 or so seropositive cohort members. Every donor gave a peripheral blood sample, and the peripheral blood mononuclear cells from that sample were used for TCR beta sequencing. Genomic DNA was extracted from the blood cell samples with the Qiagen DNeasy Blood Extraction Kit. The TCR sequence derives from a woman between 50 and 59 years old in good health and CMV-seropositive. The chain joins TRBV7-2 to TRBJ2-1, with a tentative D gene TRBD2 over 5 matching bases. Sequenced input: PBMCs. The DNA sequence reads TGTGCCAGCAGCCCTAGGACTGGACCCAATGAGCAGTTCTTC. Its amino acids are CASSPRTGPNEQFF.